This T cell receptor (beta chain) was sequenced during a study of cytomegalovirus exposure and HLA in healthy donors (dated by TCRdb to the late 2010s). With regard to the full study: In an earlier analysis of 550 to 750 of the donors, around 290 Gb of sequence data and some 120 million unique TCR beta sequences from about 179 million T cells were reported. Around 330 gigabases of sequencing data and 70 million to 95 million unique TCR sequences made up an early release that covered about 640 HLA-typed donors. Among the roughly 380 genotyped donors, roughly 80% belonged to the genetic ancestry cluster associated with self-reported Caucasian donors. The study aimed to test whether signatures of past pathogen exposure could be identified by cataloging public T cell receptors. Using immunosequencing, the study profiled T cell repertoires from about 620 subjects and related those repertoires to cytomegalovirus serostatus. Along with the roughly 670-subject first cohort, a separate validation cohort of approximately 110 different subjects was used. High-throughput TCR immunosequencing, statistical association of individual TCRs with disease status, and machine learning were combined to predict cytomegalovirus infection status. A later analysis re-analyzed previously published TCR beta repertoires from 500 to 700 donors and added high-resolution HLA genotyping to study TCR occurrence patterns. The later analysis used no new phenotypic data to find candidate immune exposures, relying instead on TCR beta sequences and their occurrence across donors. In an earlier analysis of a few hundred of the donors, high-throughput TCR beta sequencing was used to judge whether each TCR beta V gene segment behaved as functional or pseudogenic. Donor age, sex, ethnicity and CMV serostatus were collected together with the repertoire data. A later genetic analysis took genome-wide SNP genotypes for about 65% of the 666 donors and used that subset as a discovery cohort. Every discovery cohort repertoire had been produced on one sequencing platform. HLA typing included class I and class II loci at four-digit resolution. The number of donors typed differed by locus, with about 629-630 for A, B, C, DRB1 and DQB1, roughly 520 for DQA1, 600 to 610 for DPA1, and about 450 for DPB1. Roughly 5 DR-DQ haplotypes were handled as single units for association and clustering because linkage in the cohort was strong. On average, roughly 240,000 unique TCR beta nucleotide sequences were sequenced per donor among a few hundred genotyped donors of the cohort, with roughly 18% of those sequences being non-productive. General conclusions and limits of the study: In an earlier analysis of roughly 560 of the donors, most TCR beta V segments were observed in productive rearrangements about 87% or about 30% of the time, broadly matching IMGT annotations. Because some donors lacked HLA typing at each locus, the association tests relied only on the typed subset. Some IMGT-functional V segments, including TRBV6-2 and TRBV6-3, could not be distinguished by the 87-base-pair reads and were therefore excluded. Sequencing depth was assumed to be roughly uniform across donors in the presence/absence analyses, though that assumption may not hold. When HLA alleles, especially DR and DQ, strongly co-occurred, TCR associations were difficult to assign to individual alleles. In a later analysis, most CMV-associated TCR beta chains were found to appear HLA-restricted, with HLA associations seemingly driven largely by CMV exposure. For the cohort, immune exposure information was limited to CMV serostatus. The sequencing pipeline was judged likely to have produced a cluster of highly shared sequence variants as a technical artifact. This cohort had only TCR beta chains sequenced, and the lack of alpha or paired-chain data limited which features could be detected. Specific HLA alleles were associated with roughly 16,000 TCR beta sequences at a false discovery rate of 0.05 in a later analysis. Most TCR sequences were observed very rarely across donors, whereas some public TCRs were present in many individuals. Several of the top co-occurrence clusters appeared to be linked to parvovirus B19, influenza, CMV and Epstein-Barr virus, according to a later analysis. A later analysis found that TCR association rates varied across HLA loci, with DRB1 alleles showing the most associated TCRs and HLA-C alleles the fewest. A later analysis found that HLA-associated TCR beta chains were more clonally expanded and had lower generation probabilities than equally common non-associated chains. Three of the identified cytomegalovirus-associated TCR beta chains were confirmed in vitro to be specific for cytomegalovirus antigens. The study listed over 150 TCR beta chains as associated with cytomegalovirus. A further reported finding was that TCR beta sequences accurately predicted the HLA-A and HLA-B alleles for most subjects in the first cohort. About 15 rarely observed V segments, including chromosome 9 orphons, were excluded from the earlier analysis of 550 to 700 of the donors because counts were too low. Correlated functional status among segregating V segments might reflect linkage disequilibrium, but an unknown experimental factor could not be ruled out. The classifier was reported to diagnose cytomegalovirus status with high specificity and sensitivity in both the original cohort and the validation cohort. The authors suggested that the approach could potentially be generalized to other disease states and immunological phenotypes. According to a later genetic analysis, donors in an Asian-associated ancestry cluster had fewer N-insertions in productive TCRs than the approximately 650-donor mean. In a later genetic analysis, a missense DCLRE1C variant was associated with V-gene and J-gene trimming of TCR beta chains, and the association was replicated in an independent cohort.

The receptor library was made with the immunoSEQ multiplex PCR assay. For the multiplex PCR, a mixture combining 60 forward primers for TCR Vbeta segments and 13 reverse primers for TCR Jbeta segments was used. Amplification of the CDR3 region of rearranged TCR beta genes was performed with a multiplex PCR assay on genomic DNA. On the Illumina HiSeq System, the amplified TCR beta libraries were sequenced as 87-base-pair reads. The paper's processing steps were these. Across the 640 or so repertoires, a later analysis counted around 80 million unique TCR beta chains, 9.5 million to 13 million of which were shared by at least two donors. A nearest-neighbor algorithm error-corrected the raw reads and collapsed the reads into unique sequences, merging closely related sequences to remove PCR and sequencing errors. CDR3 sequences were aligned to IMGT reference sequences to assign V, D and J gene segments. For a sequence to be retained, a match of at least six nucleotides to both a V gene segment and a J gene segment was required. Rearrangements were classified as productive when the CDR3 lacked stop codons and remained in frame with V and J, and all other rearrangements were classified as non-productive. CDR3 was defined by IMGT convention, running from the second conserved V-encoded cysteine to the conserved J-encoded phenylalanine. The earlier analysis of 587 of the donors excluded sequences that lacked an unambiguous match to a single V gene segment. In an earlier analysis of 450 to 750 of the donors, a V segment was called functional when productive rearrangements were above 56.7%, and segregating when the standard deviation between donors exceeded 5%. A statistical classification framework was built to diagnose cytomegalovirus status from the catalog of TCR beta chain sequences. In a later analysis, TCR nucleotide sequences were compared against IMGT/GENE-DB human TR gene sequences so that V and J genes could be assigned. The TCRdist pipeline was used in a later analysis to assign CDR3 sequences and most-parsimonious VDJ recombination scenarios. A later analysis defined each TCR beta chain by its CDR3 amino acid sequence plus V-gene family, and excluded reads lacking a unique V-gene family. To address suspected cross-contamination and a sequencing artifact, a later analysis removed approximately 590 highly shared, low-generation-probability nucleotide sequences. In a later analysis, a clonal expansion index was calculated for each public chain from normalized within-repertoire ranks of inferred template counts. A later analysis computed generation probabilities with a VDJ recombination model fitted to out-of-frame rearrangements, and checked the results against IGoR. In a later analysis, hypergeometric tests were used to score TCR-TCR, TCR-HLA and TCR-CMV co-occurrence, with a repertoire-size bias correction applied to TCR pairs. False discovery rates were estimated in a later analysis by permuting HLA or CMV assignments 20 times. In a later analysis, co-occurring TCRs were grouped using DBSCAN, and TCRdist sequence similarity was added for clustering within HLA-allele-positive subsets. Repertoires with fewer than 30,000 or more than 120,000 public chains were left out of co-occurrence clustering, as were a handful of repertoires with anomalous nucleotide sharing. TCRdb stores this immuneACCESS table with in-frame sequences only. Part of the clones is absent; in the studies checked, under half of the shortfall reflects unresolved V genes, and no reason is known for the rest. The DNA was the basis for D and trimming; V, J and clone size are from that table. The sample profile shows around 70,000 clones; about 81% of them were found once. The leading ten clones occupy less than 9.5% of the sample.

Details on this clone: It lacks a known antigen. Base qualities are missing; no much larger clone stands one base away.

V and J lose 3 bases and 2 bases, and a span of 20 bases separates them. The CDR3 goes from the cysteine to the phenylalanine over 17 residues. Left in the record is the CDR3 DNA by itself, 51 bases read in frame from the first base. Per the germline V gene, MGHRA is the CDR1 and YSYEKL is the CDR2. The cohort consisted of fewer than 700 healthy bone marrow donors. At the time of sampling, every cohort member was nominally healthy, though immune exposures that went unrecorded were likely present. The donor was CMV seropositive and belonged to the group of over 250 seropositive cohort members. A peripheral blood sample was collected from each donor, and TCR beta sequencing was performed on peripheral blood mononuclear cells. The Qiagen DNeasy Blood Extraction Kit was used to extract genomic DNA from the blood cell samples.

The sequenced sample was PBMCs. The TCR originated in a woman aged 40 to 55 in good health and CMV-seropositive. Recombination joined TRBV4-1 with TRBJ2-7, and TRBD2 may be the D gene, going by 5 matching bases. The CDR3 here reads CASSQMGAGKLTYEQYF. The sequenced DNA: TGCGCCAGCAGCCAGATGGGAGCCGGGAAACTAACCTACGAGCAGTACTTC.